These T cell receptor beta chains were read from a single sample in a study of blood T cells in healthy people across ages. TCRdb passed the 5' RACE reads through MiXCR, listing each CDR3 protein once. The data show just under 900,000 distinct CDR3 sequences, with more than 25% seen just once and 15% to 20% held by the top ten. The specimen sequenced was blood. These receptors were collected from a woman older than 75 in good health. The CDR3 runs from the conserved cysteine through the conserved F or W. Fields, in order: J gene, V gene, clone size, D gene, CDR3 DNA, CDR3 protein. D genes are given only for firm matches. Not every row has a clone size; where given, it reads once, few, many or a size class.

TRBJ1-4 TRBV28 . TRBD1 TGTGCCAGCAGTTTATACAGGGGAAGAGAAAAACTGTTTTTT CASSLYRGREKLFF
TRBJ1-6 TRBV7-2 many TRBD1 TGTGCCAGCAGCTTAGCGTCAGGGGGTTCACCCCTCCACTTT CASSLASGGSPLHF
TRBJ2-5 TRBV7-9 . . TGTGCCGGCAGCCCTCGGGCTAAGACCCAGTACTTC CAGSPRAKTQYF
TRBJ2-5 TRBV6-6 . . TGTGCCAGCAGTTCCGAGAGGGAAGAGACCCAGTACTTC CASSSEREETQYF
TRBJ2-3 TRBV20-1 . . TGCAGTGCTAGCCGAACTAGAGAAGTAGATACGCAGTATTTT CSASRTREVDTQYF
TRBJ1-1 TRBV18 . . TGTGCCAGCTCACCACCTCTTAGAGCAGGGAACGAAGCTTTCTTT CASSPPLRAGNEAFF
TRBJ1-4 TRBV4-1 . . TGCGCCAGCAGCCAAGCGCGCTATGAAAAACTGTTTTTT CASSQARYEKLFF
TRBJ2-2 TRBV19 . . TGTGCCAGTAGTGCGGTTCCTCGGGGCGGCACCGGGGAGCTGTTTTTT CASSAVPRGGTGELFF
TRBJ1-1 TRBV20-1 . TRBD1 TGCAGTGCTAGACCGGGACAGGGGTATGAAGCTTTCTTT CSARPGQGYEAFF
TRBJ2-5 TRBV12-3/TRBV12-4 . . TGTGCCAGCAGTTATCGGACGGGGCAAGAGACCCGGTACTTC CASSYRTGQETRYF
TRBJ2-5 TRBV20-1 many . TGCAGTGCCACAGGGACCACTTCCGAGACCCAGTACTTC CSATGTTSETQYF
TRBJ2-6 TRBV7-2 many . TGTGCCAGCAGCTTTGGCGGGGCCAACGTCCTGACTTTC CASSFGGANVLTF
TRBJ1-2 TRBV29-1 . TRBD1 TGCAGCGCTACAGGGGCAGGCTATAGCTACACCTTC CSATGAGYSYTF
TRBJ2-7 TRBV9 many . TGTGCCAGCAGTGGCTCCGGGGTCTGGAGCTACGAGCAGTACTTC CASSGSGVWSYEQYF
TRBJ2-2 TRBV6-1 few TRBD2 TGTGCCAGCAGCCGCCTTACTAGCGGGGGGGTCACCGGGGAGCTGTTTTTT CASSRLTSGGVTGELFF
TRBJ2-4 TRBV6-6 many . TGTGCCAGCAGTTACACAGGTGGCAGGGCGGCCAAAAACATTCAGTACTTC CASSYTGGRAAKNIQYF
TRBJ2-3 TRBV13 . TRBD1 TGTGCCTGCAGCTCCGACAGGGCCAGCACAGATACGCAGTATTTT CACSSDRASTDTQYF
TRBJ2-2 TRBV6-2/TRBV6-3 few TRBD2 TGTGCCAGCGGCCCCGGGACTAGCGGGGGGGCCGGGGAGCTGTTTTTT CASGPGTSGGAGELFF
TRBJ2-1 TRBV30 many TRBD2 TGTGCCTTTCAACAAGCGGGGCTAACCTACAATGAGCAGTTCTTC CAFQQAGLTYNEQFF
TRBJ2-1 TRBV6-5 many TRBD1 TGTGCCAGCAGTTACTCAGGGGGCCAGGATGAGCAGTTCTTC CASSYSGGQDEQFF
TRBJ2-5 TRBV20-1 . TRBD2 TGCAGTGCTCTGAGCGGGGGCAGCTCCTACGATGAGCAGTACTTC CSALSGGSSYDEQYF
TRBJ2-1 TRBV7-2 many TRBD2 TGTGCCAGCAGCCCAAGAGGGGCGGGGGGTTCCTACAATGAGCAGTTCTTC CASSPRGAGGSYNEQFF
TRBJ2-3 TRBV20-1 once . TGCAGTGCTATTCCCGAGACAGATACGCAGTATTTT CSAIPETDTQYF
TRBJ2-3 TRBV4-2 many . TGTGCCAGCAGCGTCGGGTACACAGATACGCAGTATTTT CASSVGYTDTQYF
TRBJ1-1 TRBV12-3/TRBV12-4 many . TGTGCCAGTATCCTACAGATGAACACTGAAGCTTTCTTT CASILQMNTEAFF
TRBJ2-3 TRBV6-4 many . TGTGCCAGCAGTGATTATAGTGGAAGGAGGGCAGATACGCAGTATTTT CASSDYSGRRADTQYF
TRBJ2-2 TRBV7-8 . TRBD2 TGTGCCAGCAGCTTAGGGATAGCGGGGGGCCGGAGATTCACCGGGGAGCTGTTTTTT CASSLGIAGGRRFTGELFF
TRBJ1-2 TRBV7-2 . . TGTGCCAGCAGCTTCGACGGTGTCTATGGCTACACCTTC CASSFDGVYGYTF